A selection of T cell receptor beta chains follows, all from one sample in a study of cytomegalovirus exposure and HLA in healthy donors. Clones were read by immunoSEQ multiplex PCR, and TCRdb kept only the in-frame ones, dropping some. Of approximately 220,000 clones listed, less than 85% were seen once; the top ten hold 0.63%. Sequenced input: PBMCs. Receptors were obtained from a man between 18 and 35 years old in good health and CMV-seronegative. Each CDR3 is given with its conserved first and last residue. A D gene is named only where the DNA matches it firmly. Size tells how often a clone was seen (once, few, many) or the class of an expanded clone, and some rows leave it out.

CDR3 DNA	CDR3 protein	clone size	D gene	V gene	J gene
TGTGCCAGCAGCCCAACAGGCTCGAACACCGGGGAGCTGTTTTTT	CASSPTGSNTGELFF	once	-	TRBV16	TRBJ2-2
TGTGCCAGCTCACCACGTCTCCCCGTAAACTATGGCTACACCTTC	CASSPRLPVNYGYTF	few	-	TRBV18	TRBJ1-2
TGTGCCAGCAGCTCCCTTGACAGGCTGGACGAGCAGTACTTC	CASSSLDRLDEQYF	-	-	TRBV5-4	TRBJ2-7
TGTGCCAGCAGTGGGCGGGGTGATACGCAGTATTTT	CASSGRGDTQYF	-	-	TRBV25-1	TRBJ2-3
TGTGCCAGCAGGAGGGAGATTGGGACAGATACGCAGTATTTT	CASRREIGTDTQYF	-	-	TRBV5-4	TRBJ2-3
TGTGCCAGCAGGTCAGGGGGCTTCAGCAATCAGCCCCAGCATTTT	CASRSGGFSNQPQHF	-	TRBD1	TRBV2	TRBJ1-5
TGTGCCAGCAGTTACTCAGGGACACCTAACTATGGCTACACCTTC	CASSYSGTPNYGYTF	-	-	TRBV6-5	TRBJ1-2
TGTGCCATCAGGGGACTAGCGGGGGTAGCTAACACCGGGGAGCTGTTTTTT	CAIRGLAGVANTGELFF	-	TRBD2	TRBV10-3	TRBJ2-2
TGTGCCAGTAGTACGCCTTGGACAGGGGAAGCTTTCTTT	CASSTPWTGEAFF	-	TRBD1	TRBV19	TRBJ1-1
TGCGCCAGCAGCCGACAGGGGGCCTTCTCTGGAAACACCATATATTTT	CASSRQGAFSGNTIYF	-	TRBD1	TRBV10-2	TRBJ1-3
TGTGCCAGCAGCCCAGACAGCTCCTATGGCTACACCTTC	CASSPDSSYGYTF	-	-	TRBV7-9	TRBJ1-2
TGTGCCACCAGCGTGGGACAAAAATTCCAGACCCAGTACTTC	CATSVGQKFQTQYF	-	-	TRBV15	TRBJ2-5
TGTGCCAGCAGCTTACAGGGGAATCGTGGCTACACCTTC	CASSLQGNRGYTF	-	TRBD1	TRBV28	TRBJ1-2
TGTGCCAGCAGTTACTCGCCGACTAGCTCTAATGAGCAGTTCTTC	CASSYSPTSSNEQFF	-	TRBD2	TRBV6-5	TRBJ2-1
TGTGCCAGCAGTGAACGCACCGGGACAGGGAACCACGAGCAGTACTTC	CASSERTGTGNHEQYF	-	TRBD1	TRBV2	TRBJ2-7
TGCGCCAGCAGTACAGGGGGCGCACGTGGTTTGGATGAAAAACTGTTTTTT	CASSTGGARGLDEKLFF	-	TRBD1	TRBV5-1	TRBJ1-4
TGTGCCAGCAGTTTTGGGCGGGGAGGGATCGGCGAGCAGTACTTC	CASSFGRGGIGEQYF	-	TRBD2	TRBV2	TRBJ2-7
TGTGCCAGTAGTATCCAGACAGGTCAGCCCCAGCATTTT	CASSIQTGQPQHF	few	-	TRBV19	TRBJ1-5
TGTGCCAGCAGCTCGACAGGTAGTCAGCCCCAGCATTTT	CASSSTGSQPQHF	-	-	TRBV9	TRBJ1-5
TGTGCCAGCAGTGCTACAGGGATATCGGCCCAGCATTTT	CASSATGISAQHF	-	-	TRBV6-5	TRBJ1-5
TGTGCCAGCAGCTCCGGGACTAGCGGGATCGAGCAGTACTTC	CASSSGTSGIEQYF	-	TRBD2	TRBV5-4	TRBJ2-7
TGTGCCAGCAGCCGCCGGACTTGGGAGACCCAGTACTTC	CASSRRTWETQYF	-	-	TRBV6-5	TRBJ2-5
TGCGCCAGCAGCCCCACCGGGGGCTCCTACAATGAGCAGTTCTTC	CASSPTGGSYNEQFF	-	-	TRBV5-1	TRBJ2-1
TGTGCCTGGGCGTTTGCTGGTGAGCAGTTCTTC	CAWAFAGEQFF	-	-	TRBV30	TRBJ2-1
TGTGCCAGCAGCCAAGGGACTAGCGGGAGTGATACGCAGTATTTT	CASSQGTSGSDTQYF	few	TRBD2	TRBV4-1	TRBJ2-3
TGCAGCGTTAAGACAGGGACGGGGCATCAGCCCCAGCATTTT	CSVKTGTGHQPQHF	once	TRBD1	TRBV29-1	TRBJ1-5
TGTGCCAGCAGCTCCCGAATATGGCCCCAAGATAATAATGAGCAGTTCTTC	CASSSRIWPQDNNEQFF	once	-	TRBV5-6	TRBJ2-1
TGCAGCGTTGAATCGGCCACGACAGGGAGAGTTAACTATGGCTACACCTTC	CSVESATTGRVNYGYTF	once	TRBD1	TRBV29-1	TRBJ1-2
TGTGCCAGCAGCTTAGGAGCCTACGAGCAGTACTTC	CASSLGAYEQYF	-	-	TRBV11-2	TRBJ2-7
TGCGCCAGCAGCGGAACTACTAGCGGGAGGGGGGAGCTGTTTTTT	CASSGTTSGRGELFF	-	TRBD2	TRBV5-1	TRBJ2-2
TGTGCCAGCAGTCCCACAGGGGCTCCTGAAGCTTTCTTT	CASSPTGAPEAFF	-	TRBD1	TRBV5-4	TRBJ1-1
TGTGCCATTCAGGGGGAGTATGGCTACACCTTC	CAIQGEYGYTF	-	TRBD1	TRBV10-3	TRBJ1-2
TGCAGTGCTTCCTACTCCTACGAGCAGTACTTC	CSASYSYEQYF	-	-	TRBV20-1	TRBJ2-7
TGTGCCAGTAACCCCGGGGACAGAGGGAACACCATATATTTT	CASNPGDRGNTIYF	-	TRBD1	TRBV19	TRBJ1-3
TGTGCCAGCAGTTTATCACCCCAATTGGAGGAGCAGTACTTC	CASSLSPQLEEQYF	-	-	TRBV27	TRBJ2-7
TGTGCCAGCAGCCGCGGACAGGATTTATTCTCTGGGGCCAACGTCCTGACTTTC	CASSRGQDLFSGANVLTF	-	TRBD1	TRBV2	TRBJ2-6
TGTGCCAGCGGACTAGCGGTATCCTACAATGAGCAGTTCTTC	CASGLAVSYNEQFF	-	TRBD2	TRBV28	TRBJ2-1
TGCGCCAGCAGCGACAGGGGAGCGAACACCGGGGAGCTGTTTTTT	CASSDRGANTGELFF	-	TRBD1	TRBV4-1	TRBJ2-2
TGTGCCAGCAGTTACAGCGACAGGGGGGATCAGCCCCAGCATTTT	CASSYSDRGDQPQHF	-	TRBD1	TRBV6-5	TRBJ1-5
TGTGCCAGCAGTTCCGGGACAGCGCTCCTTGAAGCTTTCTTT	CASSSGTALLEAFF	once	TRBD1	TRBV6-1	TRBJ1-1
TGTGCCAGCAGTTTATCAACAGGGGCGGTGAACACTGAAGCTTTCTTT	CASSLSTGAVNTEAFF	few	TRBD1	TRBV27	TRBJ1-1
TGTGCCAGCTCACCGCCGAACAGCGGGGGAACCGGGCAGTACTTC	CASSPPNSGGTGQYF	-	TRBD2	TRBV18	TRBJ2-7
TGTGCCAGCAGGACTAGCGGGAGCTCCTACAATGAGCAGTTCTTC	CASRTSGSSYNEQFF	-	TRBD2	TRBV7-9	TRBJ2-1
TGTGCCAGCAGTGGCCTCCGGGGGGAGGTAGGCACAGATACGCAGTATTTT	CASSGLRGEVGTDTQYF	-	TRBD2	TRBV6-1	TRBJ2-3
TGCAGCGTTAGACTAGCGGGAACAGATACGCAGTATTTT	CSVRLAGTDTQYF	few	TRBD2	TRBV29-1	TRBJ2-3
TGTGCCAGCAGTTACGAGGAAGCAAGCTCCTACAATGAGCAGTTCTTC	CASSYEEASSYNEQFF	few	-	TRBV6-6	TRBJ2-1